A selection of T cell receptor beta chains follows, all from one sample in a study of T cell responses to AZD1222 COVID-19 vaccine. TCRdb keeps only in-frame clones here, not all; method: immunoSEQ multiplex PCR. Found here are roughly 150,000 clones, about 89% of them singletons; the top ten hold more than 0.9%. Here the sequenced sample was peripheral blood, taken 28 days after the second AZD1222 dose. These receptors came from an adult who received the AZD1222 COVID-19 vaccine. Each CDR3 is given with its conserved first and last residue. The D gene is left open where the match is weak. Size values are once, few and many counts, or a class for expanded clones, and some rows have none.

v_gene: TRBV4-1
abundance: -
d_gene: -
j_gene: TRBJ1-1
CDR3nt: TGCGCCAGCAGCCCTATCAGGAAGAACACTGAAGCTTTCTTT
CDR3aa: CASSPIRKNTEAFF

v_gene: TRBV7-2
abundance: -
d_gene: TRBD1
j_gene: TRBJ1-5
CDR3nt: TGTGCCAGCAGCTTTTCACAGGGGGATCAGCCCCAGCATTTT
CDR3aa: CASSFSQGDQPQHF

v_gene: TRBV18
abundance: -
d_gene: TRBD2
j_gene: TRBJ2-2
CDR3nt: TGTGCCAGCTCTTCTAGCGGGGGACCGAACACCGGGGAGCTGTTTTTT
CDR3aa: CASSSSGGPNTGELFF

v_gene: TRBV4-3
abundance: -
d_gene: TRBD1
j_gene: TRBJ1-2
CDR3nt: TGCGCCAGCAGCCAAGAGACAGGGTCCTATGGCTACACCTTC
CDR3aa: CASSQETGSYGYTF

v_gene: TRBV5-1
abundance: -
d_gene: -
j_gene: TRBJ1-3
CDR3nt: TGCGCCAGCAGCCCGACAGAAGTCTTCTCTGGAAACACCATATATTTT
CDR3aa: CASSPTEVFSGNTIYF

v_gene: TRBV10-3
abundance: -
d_gene: -
j_gene: TRBJ2-3
CDR3nt: TGTGCCATCAGTCTGAGCACAGATACGCAGTATTTT
CDR3aa: CAISLSTDTQYF

v_gene: TRBV19
abundance: once
d_gene: -
j_gene: TRBJ1-6
CDR3nt: TGTGCCAGTAGTACCCACAAAACAGGAATCTCCCTCCACTTT
CDR3aa: CASSTHKTGISLHF

v_gene: TRBV19
abundance: few
d_gene: TRBD1
j_gene: TRBJ1-2
CDR3nt: TGTGCCAGTAGTGTACCGGGACAGGGGAACGGCTACACCTTC
CDR3aa: CASSVPGQGNGYTF

v_gene: TRBV12-3/TRBV12-4
abundance: -
d_gene: -
j_gene: TRBJ1-2
CDR3nt: TGTGCCAGCAGTACCTCTAGGGATTATGGCTACACCTTC
CDR3aa: CASSTSRDYGYTF

v_gene: TRBV9
abundance: -
d_gene: TRBD2
j_gene: TRBJ2-3
CDR3nt: TGTGCCAGCAGCGTAGCCCCGGGACTAGCGGGGGGACCCACAGATACGCAGTATTTT
CDR3aa: CASSVAPGLAGGPTDTQYF

v_gene: TRBV25-1
abundance: once
d_gene: -
j_gene: TRBJ1-2
CDR3nt: TGTGCCAGCAGTGAAGATCAACAGGACCGGGCTGGCGGCTACACCTTC
CDR3aa: CASSEDQQDRAGGYTF

v_gene: TRBV18
abundance: -
d_gene: -
j_gene: TRBJ1-5
CDR3nt: TGTGCCAGCTCATATCGTGGAGGGAGCAATCAGCCCCAGCATTTT
CDR3aa: CASSYRGGSNQPQHF

v_gene: TRBV4-2
abundance: few
d_gene: TRBD2
j_gene: TRBJ2-1
CDR3nt: TGTGCCAGCAGCCAAGATCCGAGCGGGGGGGCCAATGAGCAGTTCTTC
CDR3aa: CASSQDPSGGANEQFF

v_gene: TRBV28
abundance: once
d_gene: TRBD1
j_gene: TRBJ2-7
CDR3nt: TGTGCCAGCAGTCTTTCGGACAGGGTTCACGAGCAGTACTTC
CDR3aa: CASSLSDRVHEQYF

v_gene: TRBV5-1
abundance: -
d_gene: -
j_gene: TRBJ2-1
CDR3nt: TGCGCCAGCACCCCGTCTGCGCCCTCCTACAATGAGCAGTTCTTC
CDR3aa: CASTPSAPSYNEQFF